This T cell receptor beta chain derives from a study of blood T cell repertoires in COVID-19. Sequencing was performed with immunoSEQ multiplex PCR; in TCRdb, only in-frame clones are kept and a portion is missing. The sample lists about 270,000 clones, about 91% occurring once. The CDR3 sequence is 20 residues long. Looked up from germline, CDR1 is MDHEN and CDR2 is SYDVKM. The V and J ends lost 3 bases and 6 bases, in that order; junction bases with no gene match: 25. This TCR derives from a woman in her forties with acute COVID-19. Sequencing was done on a sample of PBMCs or T cells enriched from blood (not recorded which). The chain has TRBV28 and TRBJ1-2; 7 bases agree with TRBD1. In DNA form, the CDR3 reads TGTGCCAGCAGTTTGGTACCCCACGGGACAGTCAGAATAGTCACGCATGGCTACACCTTC. Its translation: CASSLVPHGTVRIVTHGYTF.